This TCR beta chain emerged from a study of vaccination and CD4 T cells after COVID-19 (dated by TCRdb to the early 2020s). Notes on the research overall: Convalescent patients had a positive SARS-CoV-2 result on nasal swab PCR, and of these patients, nine had mild disease and one had severe disease. Six males and four females were included in the convalescent cohort, with two Hispanic individuals, seven Caucasians, two Asians and one multiracial person represented. Participants received two doses of either the Pfizer-BioNTech BNT162b2 vaccine (n=8) or the Moderna mRNA-1273 vaccine (n=2). Post-COVID blood samples were collected from convalescent patients a median of around 100 days after diagnosis, with a range of roughly 30 to 161 days. Post-vaccine blood samples were taken a median of about 70 days after the second vaccine dose, with a range of roughly 13 to 250 days. A few convalescent patients were sampled both early after vaccination (day 14) and late after vaccination (days 161 to 241). In around 10 COVID-19 convalescent patients and a handful of infection-naive healthy vaccine recipients, researchers compared the spike-specific CD4+ TCR repertoire from before mRNA vaccination with the repertoire from after.

Regarding this clonotype: The antigen it binds to is not known. No much larger clonotype is one base removed from it; base qualities were not supplied.

CDR1 and CDR2 are read off the germline V gene (reference sequence) as SEHNR and FQNEAQ. V trim: 5 bases; J trim: 3 bases; unmatched bases: 8. Including cysteine and phenylalanine, the CDR3 has 15 amino acids. Only CDR3 DNA remains: 45 bases, in frame from the first base. Library creation used PCR. The listed sequencing device is Illumina iSeq 100. As for the authors' bioinformatics: Non-productive sequences were removed, and CDR3s that did not start with C, did not end with F or W, or were shorter than 7 amino acids were discarded. Similarity between CDR3 sequences was evaluated in R version 3.6.1 using Levenshtein distances (stringdist) and unrooted phylogenetic trees (ape). Starting from the raw public reads, TCRdb applied fastp trimming at Q25, assembled clones with MiXCR and retained in-frame beta chains. Rows are unified per CDR3 protein, each entry keeping the most common DNA and genes. TCRdb, rather than the study authors, made the V and J calls. Counted in this sample were approximately 30,000 distinct CDR3 sequences; around 49% of them appeared once. The top ten clones comprise around 5.5% of the sample.

Explained via the paper, the time point label denotes: late sampling 161 to 241 days after vaccination in a few convalescent patients. The positive SARS-CoV-2 PCR tests of the convalescent patients were dated from March to December 2020, before the Alpha, Beta and Delta variants emerged in the United States. Ficoll-Paque Plus gradient centrifugation was used to isolate PBMCs from whole blood, and the isolated PBMCs were then either used fresh or cryopreserved at -140C. Here is what the overall study found, with its caveats: Relatively few convalescent patients were included in the study, and early timepoints after natural infection were not analyzed. In convalescent patients, a median roughly 87% of post-vaccine SARS-CoV-2-reactive clones were detected only after vaccination, suggesting vaccine-specific priming. The median number of SARS-CoV-2-reactive clonotypes rose from fewer than 25 after infection to 30 to 45 after vaccination, but the change was not significant. Nearly all vaccine-specific clones in convalescent patients (304 of 307) were mono-reactive for SARS-CoV-2 spike rather than cross-reactive with common cold coronaviruses.

The chain uses TRBV7-9 and TRBJ1-1, with 8 junctional bases fitting TRBD1. This clonotype was sampled from a human donor who had recovered from COVID-19. This sample comprised CD4+ T cells from blood, obtained about 7 months after SARS-CoV-2 vaccination. The nucleotide sequence reads TGTGCCAGCAGCATACCGGGACAGGTGGACACTGAAGCTTTCTTT. The resulting protein is CASSIPGQVDTEAFF.